The 5 T cell receptor beta chains below were found in one sample sequenced in a study of human T cells and chemical hapten exposure. Time point denoted: pre-sensitization, week 0. Sample treatment: therapeutic diphenylcyclopropenone sensitization with weekly scalp DPC. TCRdb re-called the RACE reads with MiXCR, one entry per CDR3 protein. The sample has more than 300,000 distinct CDR3 sequences; 5.5% are singletons. The input for sequencing was whole blood, taken in connection with sensitization to the hapten diphenylcyclopropenone (DPC). These receptors were obtained from a woman aged 18-35 years with alopecia areata. Some clones in this sample may be carry-over from other donors' samples.

The table lists this clonotype with a few counts. The genes are TRBV28 and TRBJ1-2; TRBD1 aligns across 7 bases. CDR3 length: 13 amino acids. Trimming removed 5 bases from V and 5 bases from J; junction bases left unmatched: 5. Per germline, CDR1 MDHEN and CDR2 SYDVKM. The CDR3 region has the DNA TGTGCCAGCAGTCGCGGGACAGTATATGGCTACACCTTC. It translates to CASSRGTVYGYTF.

There are a few counts of this clonotype. The chain links TRBV6-6 to TRBJ1-1; no firm D call. CDR1 is MNHNY and CDR2 is SVGAGI in the germline V gene (reference sequence). The CDR3 consists of 13 residues. Trimming removed 2 bases at V and 5 bases at J, with 9 bases between. The CDR3 here is CASSYMGTTEAFF. DNA of the CDR3: TGTGCCAGCAGTTACATGGGTACTACTGAAGCTTTCTTT.

A word on this clonotype: Because it lacks the conserved phenylalanine or tryptophan at the end, this CDR3 is likely a read error. The chain combines TRBV4-3 with TRBJ2-1; D unresolved. Germline V gives CDR1 LGHNA, CDR2 YSLEER. The CDR3 spans 15 residues. Trimming removed 0 bases from V and 1 base from J, with 7 bases in between. The CDR3 DNA is TGCGCCAGCAGCCAAGATGCAGGATCCTACAATGAGCAGTTCCTC. It is translated as CASSQDAGSYNEQFL.

This clonotype was detected ten times or more. J is TRBJ1-5 and V is TRBV10-3; 10 bases fit TRBD1. The junction had 4 bases not matched to a gene; V was cut back by 1 base and J by 1 base. The CDR3 consists of 17 residues. Germline CDR1 is ENHRY and CDR2 is SYGVKD. The CDR3 spells CAISEFKGQGSNQPQHF. The CDR3 DNA is TGTGCCATCAGTGAGTTTAAGGGACAGGGGAGCAATCAGCCCCAGCATTTT.

In this sample, this clonotype turned up many times. V and J are TRBV28 and TRBJ2-1; TRBD2 matches at 7 bases. This CDR3 region has 16 residues. Germline V gene lookup returns CDR1 MDHEN and CDR2 SYDVKM. Trimming cost V 2 bases and J 4 bases; bases outside gene matches: 8. The CDR3 spells CASSLVSSGWYNEQFF. The DNA of the CDR3 is TGTGCCAGCAGTTTAGTTAGTAGCGGGTGGTACAATGAGCAGTTCTTC.